Detailed here is one T cell receptor (beta chain). Its antigen remains unidentified. CDR3 and TCR beta VDJ profiling relied on genomic DNA as the template. TCRdb ran MiXCR on the reads and lists one entry per CDR3 protein. The top ten clones hold approximately 1% of a sample with roughly 150,000 distinct CDR3 sequences, approximately 40% of them seen once. These data come from a study of CD8+CD57+ T cells in acquired aplastic anemia. Study in general: The mean DNA yield obtained from sorted CD4+ and CD8+ cells came to 3 to 3.5 ug. In CD4+ cells, healthy donors produced an average of roughly 11 million reads. The study's findings and limits: Roughly 30 sequences, all CD8+ CDR3, were shared between patients and controls. Statistical testing detected no significant gap in CD8+ Simpson's diversity between patients and controls.

V was cut by 7 bases and J by 2 bases, with 12 bases left in between. CDR1 SQVTM and CDR2 ANQGSEA come from the germline V gene. CDR3 length: 13 residues. The sequenced sample was sorted CD4+, CD8+, or CD8+CD57+ T cells (not recorded which) from PBMCs. The J gene is TRBJ1-5, the V gene TRBV29-1, with D possibly matching TRBD1 (5 bases). The sequence derives from a human donor in good health. CDR3 DNA sequence: TGCAGCGCCGGGGGGACCGGCAATCAGCCCCAGCATTTT. Amino acid sequence: CSAGGTGNQPQHF.